This TCR beta chain was captured by sequencing in a study of cytomegalovirus exposure and HLA in healthy donors. Whole-study findings and limits: Prediction of most subjects' HLA-A and HLA-B alleles by TCR beta sequences was reportedly accurate.

V trimming: 3 bases; J trimming: 6 bases; junction bases outside the gene matches: 11. Germline CDR1 reads SGDLS; CDR2 reads YYNGEE. The CDR3 has 16 residues. Comment on this clone: The antigen is not known.

13 Jbeta primers and 60 Vbeta primers were used for the PCR. Repertoires were generated with immunoSEQ multiplex PCR, while TCRdb's copy carries only in-frame clones and drops some. The table includes about 200,000 clones, roughly 84% detected once. Donors sampled were nominally healthy, though unrecorded immune exposures were likely. Sequencing was performed on PBMCs. The V and J genes are TRBV9 and TRBJ2-1, with 8 bases fitting TRBD2. The sequence came from a man aged 45 to 65 in good health and CMV-seronegative. The DNA for the CDR3 is TGTGCCAGCAGCGCCCTGGGAGCGGGAGTTCCCAATGAGCAGTTCTTC. Encoded protein: CASSALGAGVPNEQFF.